This T cell receptor beta chain was sequenced for a study of T cells in women clearing cervical HPV infection. Germline V gene data show CDR1 as SEHNR and CDR2 as FQNEAQ (reference sequence). The CDR3 extends over 15 amino acids. Regarding this clone: The sequence runs out 3 residues before the end of the CDR3; the remainder is reconstructed from the germline J gene.

Using immunoSEQ multiplex PCR, the repertoire was profiled, and TCRdb retains in-frame clones only, with some absent. This sample's table has approximately 37,000 clones. The chain employs TRBV7-9 and TRBJ2-2, with a weak D call TRBD2 (7 bases). This receptor was identified in a woman aged 18-69 years with a cervical HPV16 infection that either progressed to CIN3+ or cleared (not recorded which). Material: blood buffy coat. CDR3 residues: CASSPRQEGGEKLFF. The covered CDR3 bases are TGTGCCAGCAGCCCACGACAGGAGGGGGGGGAAAAG.